This TCR beta chain was found in a study of blood T cell repertoires in COVID-19. Study background: In each case, the material was cDNA or gDNA derived from T cells, B-cell-depleted T cells, or PBMCs.

Original handling: Amplification of reference gene primers was used by the study to estimate nucleated cell counts. The table came from immunoSEQ multiplex PCR; TCRdb's copy has only in-frame clones and leaves some out. Clone size and V and J calls were adopted from that table, with D and trimming inferred from the DNA. The sample has approximately 500,000 clones; approximately 88% are singletons. The Seattle site enrolled patients during active infection and followed them longitudinally. The sequencing input was peripheral blood. The receptor comes from a woman aged 45-59 years with COVID-19, enrolled during active disease.

Here the CDR3 reads CASNISSHQEQYF. The CDR3 DNA reads TGTGCCAGCAACATTAGCAGTCACCAGGAGCAGTACTTC. The rearrangement joins TRBV21-1 to TRBJ2-7; the table's D call, TRBD2, was not checked against the DNA. TRBV21-1 is given as a pseudogene. The CDR3 sequence is 13 residues long.